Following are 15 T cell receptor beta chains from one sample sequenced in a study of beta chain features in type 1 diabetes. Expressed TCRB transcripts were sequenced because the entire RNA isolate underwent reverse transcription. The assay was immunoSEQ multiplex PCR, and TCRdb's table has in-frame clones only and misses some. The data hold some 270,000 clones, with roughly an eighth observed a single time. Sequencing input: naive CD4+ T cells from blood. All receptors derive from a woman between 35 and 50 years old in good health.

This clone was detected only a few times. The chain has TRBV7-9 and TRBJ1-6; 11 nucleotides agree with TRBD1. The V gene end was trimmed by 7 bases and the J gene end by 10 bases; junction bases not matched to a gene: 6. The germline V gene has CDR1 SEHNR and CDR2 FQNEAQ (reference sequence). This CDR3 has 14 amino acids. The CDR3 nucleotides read TGTGCCAGCACCTCGGACAGGGGGCCCTCACCCCTCCACTTT. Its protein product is CASTSDRGPSPLHF.

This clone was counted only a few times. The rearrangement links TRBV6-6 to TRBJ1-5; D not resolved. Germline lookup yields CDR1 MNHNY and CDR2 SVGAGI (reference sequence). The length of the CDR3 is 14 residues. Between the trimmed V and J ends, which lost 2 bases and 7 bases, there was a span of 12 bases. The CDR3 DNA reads TGTGCCAGCAGTTACGTGGGTATGGGCCAGCCCCAGCATTTT. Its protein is CASSYVGMGQPQHF.

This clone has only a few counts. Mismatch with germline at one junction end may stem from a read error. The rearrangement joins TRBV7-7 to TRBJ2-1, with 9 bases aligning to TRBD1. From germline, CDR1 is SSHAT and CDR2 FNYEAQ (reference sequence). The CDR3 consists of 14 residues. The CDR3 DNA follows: TGTGCTAGCAGCTTATCTGGGACAGGGAATGAGCAGTTCTTC. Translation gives CASSLSGTGNEQFF.

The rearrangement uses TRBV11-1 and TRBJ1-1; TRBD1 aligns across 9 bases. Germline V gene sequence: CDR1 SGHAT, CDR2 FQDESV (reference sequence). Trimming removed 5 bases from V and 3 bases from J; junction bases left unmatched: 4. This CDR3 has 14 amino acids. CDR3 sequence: CASSPRTGDTEAFF. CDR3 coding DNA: TGTGCCAGCAGCCCACGGACAGGGGACACTGAAGCTTTCTTT.

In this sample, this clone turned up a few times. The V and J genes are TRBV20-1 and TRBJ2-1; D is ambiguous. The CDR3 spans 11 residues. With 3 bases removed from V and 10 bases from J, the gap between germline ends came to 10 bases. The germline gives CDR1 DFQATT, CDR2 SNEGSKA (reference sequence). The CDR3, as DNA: TGCAGTGCTAGTCGCCAGTGGGAGCAGTTCTTC. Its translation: CSASRQWEQFF.

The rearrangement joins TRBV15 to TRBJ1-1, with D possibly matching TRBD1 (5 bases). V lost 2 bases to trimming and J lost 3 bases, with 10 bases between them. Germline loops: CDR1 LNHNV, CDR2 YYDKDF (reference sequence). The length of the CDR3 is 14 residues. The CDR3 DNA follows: TGTGCCACCAGCAGACAGGGCCTGGACACTGAAGCTTTCTTT. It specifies CATSRQGLDTEAFF.

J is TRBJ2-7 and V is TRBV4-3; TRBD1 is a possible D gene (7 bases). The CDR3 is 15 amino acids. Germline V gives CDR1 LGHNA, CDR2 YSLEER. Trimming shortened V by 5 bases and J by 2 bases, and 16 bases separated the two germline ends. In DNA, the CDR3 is TGCGCCAGCAGCGCGGGGACAGTATCCCCCTACGAGCAGTACTTC. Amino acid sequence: CASSAGTVSPYEQYF.

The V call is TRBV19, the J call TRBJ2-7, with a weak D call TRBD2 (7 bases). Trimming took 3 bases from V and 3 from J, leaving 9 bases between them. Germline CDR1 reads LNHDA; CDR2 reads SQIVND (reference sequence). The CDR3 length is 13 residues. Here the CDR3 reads CASSMRGHYEQYF. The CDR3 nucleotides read TGTGCCAGTAGTATGCGGGGGCACTACGAGCAGTACTTC.

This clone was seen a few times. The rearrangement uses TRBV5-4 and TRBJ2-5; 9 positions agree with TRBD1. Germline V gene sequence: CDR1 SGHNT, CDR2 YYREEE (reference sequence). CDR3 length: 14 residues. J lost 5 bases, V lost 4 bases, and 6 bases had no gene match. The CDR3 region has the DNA TGTGCCAGCAGCGGACAGGGGCCCGGGGAGACCCAGTACTTC. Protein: CASSGQGPGETQYF.

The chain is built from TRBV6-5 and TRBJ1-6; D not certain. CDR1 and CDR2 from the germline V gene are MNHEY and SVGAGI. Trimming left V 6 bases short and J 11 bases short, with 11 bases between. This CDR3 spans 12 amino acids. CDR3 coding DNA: TGTGCCAGCAGGCCCCCCGGGGCACCCCTCCACTTT. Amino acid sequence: CASRPPGAPLHF.

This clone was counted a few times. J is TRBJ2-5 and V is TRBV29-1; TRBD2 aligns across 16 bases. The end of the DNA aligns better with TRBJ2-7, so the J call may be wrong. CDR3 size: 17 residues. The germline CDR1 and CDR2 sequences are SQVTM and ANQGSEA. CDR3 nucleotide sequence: TGCAGCGTTCCTCCGGGACTAGCGGGGGGGCGGTCCTACGAGCAGTACTTC. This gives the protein CSVPPGLAGGRSYEQYF.

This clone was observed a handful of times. The CDR3 sequence is CASSLGTGMNTEAFF. CDR3 sequence (DNA): TGTGCCAGCAGCTTAGGGACAGGGATGAACACTGAAGCTTTCTTT. V is TRBV7-9 and J is TRBJ1-1; TRBD1 agrees at 8 bases. The CDR3 is 15 amino acids. The germline gives CDR1 SEHNR, CDR2 FQNEAQ (reference sequence). V was clipped by 1 base and J by 0 bases; unmatched bases: 1.

CDR3 in DNA: TGCGCCAGCAGCTTAAGTCAGGGGGCTTCAGATACGCAGTATTTT. It translates to CASSLSQGASDTQYF. The J gene is TRBJ2-3, the V gene TRBV5-1; 8 bases align to TRBD1. This CDR3 has 15 residues. Germline CDR1 reads SGHRS; CDR2 reads YFSETQ. J was trimmed by 4 bases and V by 2 bases; bases with no gene match: 6.

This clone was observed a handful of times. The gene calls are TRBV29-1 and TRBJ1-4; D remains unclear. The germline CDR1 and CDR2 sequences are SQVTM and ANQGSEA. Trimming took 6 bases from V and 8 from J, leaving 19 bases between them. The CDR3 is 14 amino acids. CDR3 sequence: CSVGTAVGEEKLFF. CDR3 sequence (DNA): TGCAGCGTGGGAACGGCGGTGGGAGAAGAAAAACTGTTTTTT.

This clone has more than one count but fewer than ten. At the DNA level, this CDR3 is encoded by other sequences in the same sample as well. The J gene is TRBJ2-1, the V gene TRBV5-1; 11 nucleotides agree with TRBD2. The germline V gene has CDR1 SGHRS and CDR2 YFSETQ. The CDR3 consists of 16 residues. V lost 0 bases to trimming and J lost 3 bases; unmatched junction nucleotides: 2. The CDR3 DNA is TGCGCCAGCAGCTTGGCCGGGACTAGCGGCTACAATGAGCAGTTCTTC. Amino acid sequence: CASSLAGTSGYNEQFF.